The 9 T cell receptor beta chains in this list originate from one sample, sequenced in a study of CD8+ T cells in alopecia areata. Regarding treatment: oral pan-JAK inhibitor, 5-10 mg twice daily. RNA, once extracted, was reverse transcribed into cDNA for use as the sequencing template. Here immunoSEQ multiplex PCR was the method, and the copy in TCRdb shows in-frame clones only, minus some. This table holds about 210,000 clones, more than 45% found once. Sequencing used CD4+ T cells sorted from blood, obtained at week 4, from a patient treated with tofacitinib. These TCRs come from a human donor with alopecia areata.

This clone has only a few counts. The chain uses TRBV5-1 and TRBJ2-3, with 7 bases identical to TRBD2. Germline values: CDR1 SGHRS, CDR2 YFSETQ. The trim removed 2 bases at V and 1 base at J, leaving 4 bases unmatched. This CDR3 is 15 amino acids long. The CDR3 DNA sequence: TGCGCCAGCAGCTTACGGAGCGGGGGCACAGATACGCAGTATTTT. Its translation: CASSLRSGGTDTQYF.

This chain connects TRBV27 to TRBJ2-7; a weak D match, TRBD1 (6 bases). CDR3 size: 15 residues. The V and J ends lost 3 bases and 4 bases respectively, with 16 bases between them. CDR1 is MNHEY, CDR2 SMNVEV, per germline (reference sequence). DNA of the CDR3: TGTGCCAGCAGTTTCTACGGGACAAAGGGGTACGAGCAGTACTTC. Its translation: CASSFYGTKGYEQYF.

This chain uses TRBV4-1 with TRBJ2-3; weak D call: TRBD1 (6 bases). V lost 5 bases, J lost 1 base, and 10 bases lay in between. The CDR3 loop spans 14 amino acids. Germline V lookup: CDR1 MGHRA, CDR2 YSYEKL. The CDR3 loop reads CASSARQGTDTQYF. CDR3 nucleotides: TGCGCCAGCAGCGCACGACAGGGCACAGATACGCAGTATTTT.

The sample holds a few counts of this clone. A junction boundary mismatches the germline segment, possibly from a read error. The V gene is TRBV5-1, the J gene TRBJ1-5, with 8 bases aligning to TRBD1. Germline values: CDR1 SGHRS, CDR2 YFSETQ. This CDR3 is 15 amino acids long. CDR3 coding DNA: TGTGCCAGCAGGAACAGGGGGGATGGCAATCAGCCCCAGCATTTT. It is translated as CASRNRGDGNQPQHF.

V and J are TRBV18 and TRBJ2-5; D not certain. The germline V gene encodes CDR1 KGHSH and CDR2 LQKENI. V was trimmed by 8 bases and J by 5 bases, leaving 18 bases between them. The CDR3 has 14 residues. In DNA form, the CDR3 reads TGTGCCAGCAACGTTAAAGGGTCCGGGGAGACCCAGTACTTC. Translated: CASNVKGSGETQYF.

This chain uses TRBV5-1 with TRBJ2-1; D possibly matches TRBD1 or TRBD2 (5 bases each). CDR1 and CDR2 from the germline V gene are SGHRS and YFSETQ. The CDR3 totals 14 residues. V lost 6 bases to trimming and J lost 8 bases, with 18 bases between them. The CDR3 DNA is TGCGCCAGCAACCCCCGGGGCCCGGACGATGAGCAGTTCTTC. Protein product: CASNPRGPDDEQFF.

The CDR3: CASSYHQGNTEAFF. Here the CDR3 DNA reads TGTGCCAGCAGTTACCACCAGGGAAACACTGAAGCTTTCTTT. The rearrangement joins TRBV27 to TRBJ1-1, with a weak D call TRBD1 (5 bases). Per the germline V gene, CDR1 is MNHEY and CDR2 is SMNVEV (reference sequence). The CDR3 is made up of 14 amino acids. Between the trimmed V and J ends, which lost 4 bases and 2 bases, there was a span of 11 bases.

The V gene is TRBV7-8, the J gene TRBJ1-4, with 8 bases fitting TRBD1. The germline V gene encodes CDR1 SGHVS and CDR2 FQNEAQ. There are 15 residues in the CDR3. V trimming: 5 bases; J trimming: 7 bases; junction bases outside the gene matches: 9. CDR3 residues: CASSHSRRGPEKLFF. CDR3 nucleotides: TGTGCCAGCAGCCACAGCCGCAGGGGGCCTGAAAAACTGTTTTTT. The full variable domain, rest sourced from reference TRBV7-8 and TRBJ1-4, is GAGVSQSPRYKVAKRGQDVALRCDPISGHVSLFWYQQALGQGPEFLTYFQNEAQLDKSGLPSDRFFAERPEGSVSTLKIQRTQQEDSAVYLCASSHSRRGPEKLFFGSGTQLSVL.

As regards this clone: The sample holds other DNA sequences that translate to the same CDR3. The rearrangement links TRBV29-1 to TRBJ1-2, with D unresolved. Germline assignment: CDR1 SQVTM and CDR2 ANQGSEA. The germline V and J ends were trimmed by 4 bases and 5 bases, with 11 bases remaining between them. The CDR3 covers 12 residues. CDR3 nucleotide sequence: TGCAGCGTTGGGCAGCTAAATTATGGCTACACCTTC. Translated: CSVGQLNYGYTF.